This T cell receptor (beta chain) came from a study of blood T cells in healthy people across ages (dated by TCRdb to between 2014 and 2017). A note on the overall study: In model experiments, template switching captured about one uniquely barcoded TCR beta cDNA molecule for every two T cells. Age-related changes in TCR beta repertoire diversity were measured in the study by deep sequencing normalized with unique cDNA molecular identifiers. The donors were divided into four age groups: young (average around 16 years), middle-aged (under 40), aged (roughly 60) and long-lived (about 80). To avoid experimental bias, donors of different ages were randomly spread across the sequencing lanes. Using the same blood draw, the study looked at two additional independent replicas of 1 million unique cDNA reads for two donors, one aged 18 to 30 and the other aged 80 or older.

As concerns this clonotype: The antigen it binds to is not known. Per-nucleotide qualities are absent, and no much larger clonotype sits a single base away.

The approximately 40 donors, aged 6 to 90 years, were systemically healthy Caucasian individuals from Russia. About 9.1 milliliters of peripheral blood were collected from each donor into EDTA-treated Vacutainer tubes. Ficoll-Paque density-gradient centrifugation was used to isolate PBMCs, with at least 6 million per sample. Trizol reagent was used to extract total RNA from PBMCs, with at least 6 micrograms per sample. Naive CD45RAhigh/CD27high T cell percentages were measured by flow cytometry on a PBMC aliquot from every donor. The library was prepared using 5' RACE. The instrument given in TCRdb is Illumina HiSeq 2500. A second PCR of roughly 7 to 11 cycles was performed with a sample-barcoded 5' primer and a J-beta primer mix. A unique molecular identifier was introduced onto each TCR beta cDNA molecule by a template-switch 5' adaptor carrying 12 random nucleotides. Each sample yielded at least 2.5 million CDR3-containing paired-end reads. The Mint cDNA synthesis kit, primed by a TRBC-specific oligonucleotide, was used to synthesize first-strand cDNA from all RNA. After uracil-DNA glycosylase treatment, a first 18-cycle PCR used universal primers M1SS and BC2_uni_R on all cDNA. Under the source paper's analysis protocol: For normalization, 1 million high-quality reads were randomly selected from each sample, with every read carrying a distinct molecular identifier. Reads sharing molecular identifiers were discarded rather than binned into consensus sequences. MiTCR, set to a Q25 quality threshold and the strictest error-elimination algorithm, was used for CDR3 identification, clonotype clustering and error correction. A nonparametric unseen species model with Euler transformation was used to estimate a lower bound on total TCR beta diversity. Through fastp at Q25 and MiXCR, TCRdb rebuilt clones from the public reads, retaining in-frame beta chains. Records with the same CDR3 protein are collapsed into one entry carrying the most frequent genes and DNA. What appears here as the V and J calls and clone size reflects TCRdb's work, not the paper's. Present in this sample are 700,000 or so distinct CDR3 sequences, around 43% of which were seen just once. Together, the top ten hold about 32% of the sample.

Study-wide findings and limitations: Total diversity estimates from one million sequenced T cells were considered lower bounds and underestimates. Observed TCR beta diversity per million T cells fell roughly linearly with age, and a significant reduction was already apparent by age around 40. Since profiling was done on bulk unsorted PBMCs, naive and antigen-experienced compartments could not be conclusively compared. The long-lived group showed more naive CD4+ T cells, fewer expanded clones and increased TCR diversity than the aged group, suggesting age selection. Because donor CMV infection status was unknown, age-related changes in expanded clonotypes were potentially confounded. Observed TCR beta diversity correlated strongly with the percentage of naive T cells measured by flow cytometry.

Sequencing used blood. This receptor was obtained from a man of 80 years or more in good health.

The sequenced DNA: TGTGCCAGCAGGACCGACAGGGGGATTTCCTACGAGCAGTACTTC. Translation gives CASRTDRGISYEQYF. The chain was built from TRBV6-5 and TRBJ2-7; the junction holds 9 bases that match TRBD1. After removal of 6 bases from V and 1 base from J, the junction retains 7 bases not matched to a gene. Per the germline V gene, MNHEY is the CDR1 and SVGAGI is the CDR2. Its CDR3 holds 15 amino acids, cysteine through phenylalanine. The kept DNA is CDR3 alone, 45 bases in frame from the first base.